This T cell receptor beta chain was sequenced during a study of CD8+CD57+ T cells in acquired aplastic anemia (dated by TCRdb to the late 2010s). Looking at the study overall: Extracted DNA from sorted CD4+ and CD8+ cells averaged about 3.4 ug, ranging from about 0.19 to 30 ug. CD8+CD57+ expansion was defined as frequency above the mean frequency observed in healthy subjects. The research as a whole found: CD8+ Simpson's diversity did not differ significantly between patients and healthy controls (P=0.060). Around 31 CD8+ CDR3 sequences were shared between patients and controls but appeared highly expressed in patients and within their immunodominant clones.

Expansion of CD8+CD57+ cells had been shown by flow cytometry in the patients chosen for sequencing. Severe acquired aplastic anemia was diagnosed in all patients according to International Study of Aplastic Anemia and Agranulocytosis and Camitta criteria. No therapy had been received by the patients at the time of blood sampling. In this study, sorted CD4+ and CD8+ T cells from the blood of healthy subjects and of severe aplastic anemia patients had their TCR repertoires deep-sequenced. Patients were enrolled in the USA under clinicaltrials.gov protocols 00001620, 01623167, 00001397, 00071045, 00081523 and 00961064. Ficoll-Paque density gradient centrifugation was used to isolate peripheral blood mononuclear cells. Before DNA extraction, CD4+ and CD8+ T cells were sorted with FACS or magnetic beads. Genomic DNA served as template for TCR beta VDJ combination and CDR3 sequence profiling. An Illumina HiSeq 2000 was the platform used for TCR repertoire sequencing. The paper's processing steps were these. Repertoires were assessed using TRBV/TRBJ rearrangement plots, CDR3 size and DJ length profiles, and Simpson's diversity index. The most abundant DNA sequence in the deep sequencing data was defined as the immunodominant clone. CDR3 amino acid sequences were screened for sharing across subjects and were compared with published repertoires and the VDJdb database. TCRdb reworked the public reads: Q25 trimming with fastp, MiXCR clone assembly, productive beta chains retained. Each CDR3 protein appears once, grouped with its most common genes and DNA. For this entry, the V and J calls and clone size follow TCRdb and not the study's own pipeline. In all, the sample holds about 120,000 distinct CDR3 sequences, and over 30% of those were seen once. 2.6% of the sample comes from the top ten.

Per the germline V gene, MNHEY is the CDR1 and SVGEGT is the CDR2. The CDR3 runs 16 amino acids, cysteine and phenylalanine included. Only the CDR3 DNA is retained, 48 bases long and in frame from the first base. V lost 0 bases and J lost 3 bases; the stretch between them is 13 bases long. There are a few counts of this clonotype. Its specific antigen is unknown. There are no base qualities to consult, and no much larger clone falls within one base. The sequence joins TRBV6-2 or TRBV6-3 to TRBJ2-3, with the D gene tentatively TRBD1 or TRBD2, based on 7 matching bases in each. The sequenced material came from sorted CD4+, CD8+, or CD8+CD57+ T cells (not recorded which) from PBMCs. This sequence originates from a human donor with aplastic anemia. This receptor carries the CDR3 CASSYSQGGVTDTQYF. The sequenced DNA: TGTGCCAGCAGTTACTCTCAGGGGGGGGTAACAGATACGCAGTATTTT.